This paragraph reports one TCR beta chain. What it binds is unknown. Trimming pared 3 bases from V and 3 bases from J, leaving 16 bases between. Germline values: CDR1 WSHSY, CDR2 SAAADI. CDR3 size: 16 residues. This sample is drawn from a study of memory CD4+ T cells and cytomegalovirus serostatus. For the study at large: This sample comes from healthy Belgian adults, about nine CMV seropositive, about 23 seronegative. Overall study findings and caveats: About 40% of the roughly 160 known CMV-associated TCRbeta sequences appeared in CD4+ memory. Median bootstrapped AUC for CMV status was just over 0.94 originally, just under 0.93 US-trained.

Single viable CD3+CD4+CD8-CD45RO+ cells were sorted as the memory CD4+ T cells. Donors' CMV status reflects serum IgG against pp150, pp28, p38, p52. Generated by immunoSEQ multiplex PCR, the TCRdb table keeps only in-frame clones and is missing some. The table has tens of thousands of clones, around 76% seen once. This clonotype was sampled from an adult in good health and CMV-seronegative. This chain joins TRBV10-2 and TRBJ2-3; TRBD1 might be the D (5 bases). Sequencing was carried out using memory CD4+ T cells from blood. The DNA of the CDR3 is TGCGCCAGCAGTGATCAGAAGGGGATTGGGACAGATACGCAGTATTTT. The encoded protein is CASSDQKGIGTDTQYF.